Listed below are T cell receptor beta chains from one sample, sequenced in a study of low-dose radiotherapy and immunotherapy resistance in tumors. TCRdb used MiXCR to reprocess the reads, holding one entry per CDR3 protein. Of around 65,000 distinct CDR3 sequences listed, less than 30% are singletons. The sample consisted of PBMCs, taken before treatment. The receptors were sampled from a male donor with rectosigmoid adenocarcinoma. The CDR3 runs from the conserved cysteine through the conserved F or W. The order of the fields is clone size, CDR3 length, J gene, V gene, D gene, CDR3 protein, CDR3 DNA. The D gene is left open where the match is weak. Only some rows state a clone size, as once, few, many or a class for expanded clones.

many | 21 | TRBJ2-4 | TRBV5-1 | . | CASSLSEGFAGYGAAKNIQYF | TGCGCCAGCAGCTTGTCTGAGGGTTTCGCCGGCTATGGGGCGGCCAAAAACATTCAGTACTTC
many | 14 | TRBJ1-1 | TRBV11-2 | . | CASSKDFSGTEAFF | TGTGCCAGCAGCAAGGACTTCTCGGGGACTGAAGCTTTCTTT
many | 15 | TRBJ1-5 | TRBV27 | . | CASSPGSYSNRPQHF | TGTGCCAGCAGTCCAGGGTCCTATAGCAATCGGCCCCAGCATTTT
. | 14 | TRBJ1-1 | TRBV6-6 | TRBD1 | CASSLQGGYTEAFF | TGTGCCAGCAGCTTACAGGGGGGGTACACTGAAGCTTTCTTT
. | 12 | TRBJ2-1 | TRBV28 | . | CASSLGHNEQFF | TGTGCCAGCAGTTTAGGGCACAATGAGCAGTTCTTC
many | 16 | TRBJ2-1 | TRBV13 | TRBD1 | CASSPRQGSSYNEQFF | TGTGCCAGCAGCCCGCGACAGGGGAGCTCCTACAATGAGCAGTTCTTC
many | 15 | TRBJ1-2 | TRBV3-1 | . | CASSQEGTPKAGYTF | TGTGCCAGCAGCCAAGAGGGGACCCCCAAAGCTGGCTACACCTTC
many | 16 | TRBJ2-1 | TRBV18 | TRBD2 | CASSLRTSGIYNEQFF | TGTGCCAGCTCTCTTCGGACTAGCGGCATCTACAATGAGCAGTTCTTC
. | 17 | TRBJ2-1 | TRBV18 | TRBD2 | CASSPPSGGDSYNEQFF | TGTGCCAGCTCACCACCGTCGGGAGGGGACTCCTACAATGAGCAGTTCTTC
many | 15 | TRBJ1-4 | TRBV7-8 | . | CASSLARGTNEKLFF | TGTGCCAGCAGCTTAGCACGGGGGACTAATGAAAAACTGTTTTTT
many | 15 | TRBJ2-1 | TRBV7-8 | . | CASSKTESSYNEQFF | TGTGCCAGCAGCAAGACAGAGAGCTCCTACAATGAGCAGTTCTTC
many | 13 | TRBJ2-1 | TRBV28 | TRBD2 | CASSLRGGNEQFF | TGTGCCAGCAGTTTACGGGGGGGTAATGAGCAGTTCTTC
. | 15 | TRBJ2-4 | TRBV13 | TRBD1 | CASRSEGTGARRQYF | TGTGCCAGCAGATCCGAGGGGACAGGGGCCCGCAGGCAGTACTTC
. | 13 | TRBJ2-7 | TRBV18 | . | CASSLLPGDEQYF | TGTGCCAGCTCACTGCTGCCAGGGGACGAGCAGTACTTC
many | 14 | TRBJ2-6 | TRBV29-1 | . | CSARSESGANVLTF | TGCAGCGCCCGATCCGAATCTGGGGCCAACGTCCTGACTTTC
many | 13 | TRBJ2-3 | TRBV6-1 | . | CASSQAGLYTQYF | TGTGCCAGCAGTCAAGCAGGACTCTATACGCAGTATTTT
many | 14 | TRBJ1-1 | TRBV6-2/TRBV6-3 | TRBD1 | CASRSTGYVAEAFF | TGTGCCAGCAGGTCGACAGGGTACGTCGCTGAAGCTTTCTTT
many | 15 | TRBJ1-6 | TRBV26 | . | CASSSSPRANSPLHF | TGTGCCAGCAGTTCAAGCCCCCGGGCAAATTCACCCCTCCACTTT
many | 20 | TRBJ2-5 | TRBV4-3 | TRBD2 | CASSQESPGWSSGAQETQYF | TGCGCCAGCAGCCAAGAATCCCCAGGATGGTCTAGCGGTGCCCAAGAGACCCAGTACTTC
many | 15 | TRBJ2-6 | TRBV19 | . | CASSDQGTGANVLTF | TGTGCCAGTAGCGACCAGGGGACTGGGGCCAACGTCCTGACTTTC
few | 15 | TRBJ2-3 | TRBV14 | . | CASSPRDPRADTQYF | TGTGCCAGCAGCCCCCGGGACCCCCGGGCAGATACGCAGTATTTT
many | 14 | TRBJ2-2 | TRBV6-2/TRBV6-3 | . | CASSYRGAVGELFF | TGTGCCAGCAGTTACCGGGGGGCAGTAGGGGAGCTGTTTTTT
. | 13 | TRBJ2-5 | TRBV7-9 | . | CASSPGLGETQYF | TGTGCCAGCAGCCCAGGGCTCGGAGAGACCCAGTACTTC
many | 15 | TRBJ2-1 | TRBV29-1 | . | CSVEERTVSYNEQFF | TGCAGCGTTGAAGAACGGACTGTCTCCTACAATGAGCAGTTCTTC
. | 12 | TRBJ2-5 | TRBV20-1 | . | CSARAGAETQYF | TGCAGTGCTAGAGCAGGGGCAGAGACCCAGTACTTC
many | 15 | TRBJ1-1 | TRBV27 | TRBD1 | CASSSLDARGTEAFF | TGTGCCAGCAGTTCTTTGGACGCCAGGGGGACTGAAGCTTTCTTT
few | 14 | TRBJ2-7 | TRBV7-6 | . | CASSSWDHFYEQYF | TGTGCCAGCAGCTCATGGGACCATTTCTACGAGCAGTACTTC
many | 16 | TRBJ2-3 | TRBV7-2 | . | CASSSAWGGAADTQYF | TGTGCCAGCAGCTCCGCATGGGGCGGGGCGGCAGATACGCAGTATTTT
many | 11 | TRBJ1-2 | TRBV18 | . | CASSARDGYTF | TGTGCCAGCTCAGCCAGGGACGGCTACACCTTC
many | 13 | TRBJ1-2 | TRBV28 | TRBD1 | CASSLDRVKGYTF | TGTGCCAGCAGTTTGGACAGGGTCAAGGGCTACACCTTC
. | 15 | TRBJ1-3 | TRBV6-5 | . | CASSYSRDNGNTIYF | TGTGCCAGCAGTTACTCGCGGGACAACGGAAACACCATATATTTT
. | 15 | TRBJ1-5 | TRBV5-6 | . | CASSFYQRESQPQHF | TGTGCCAGCAGCTTCTATCAGAGGGAGAGTCAGCCCCAGCATTTT
many | 14 | TRBJ2-3 | TRBV29-1 | TRBD2 | CSVGSGTTTDTQYF | TGCAGCGTTGGAAGCGGGACTACCACAGATACGCAGTATTTT
many | 16 | TRBJ2-3 | TRBV7-9 | TRBD2 | CASSSSAGGTTDTQYF | TGTGCCAGCAGCTCGAGTGCGGGGGGGACCACAGATACGCAGTATTTT
medium-sized | 13 | TRBJ1-1 | TRBV14 | . | CASSQDSLAEAFF | TGTGCCAGCAGCCAAGATAGCTTGGCTGAAGCTTTCTTT
. | 14 | TRBJ2-7 | TRBV4-3 | . | CASSQARGVYEQYF | TGCGCCAGCAGCCAAGCGCGGGGTGTCTACGAGCAGTACTTC
. | 17 | TRBJ2-3 | TRBV9 | TRBD2 | CASSVGVSGSSTDTQYF | TGTGCCAGCAGCGTAGGCGTTAGCGGGAGTAGCACAGATACGCAGTATTTT
many | 13 | TRBJ2-3 | TRBV6-2/TRBV6-3 | TRBD1 | CASSRQGYGTQYF | TGTGCCAGCAGCCGACAGGGGTACGGTACGCAGTATTTT
. | 14 | TRBJ2-5 | TRBV10-3 | TRBD2 | CAISERGAQETQYF | TGTGCCATCAGCGAGCGGGGGGCCCAAGAGACCCAGTACTTC
many | 13 | TRBJ1-1 | TRBV19 | . | CASSAYGNTEAFF | TGTGCCAGTAGTGCCTATGGGAACACTGAAGCTTTCTTT
many | 14 | TRBJ2-2 | TRBV27 | . | CASSFQGYTGELFF | TGTGCCAGCAGTTTCCAGGGCTACACCGGGGAGCTGTTTTTT
. | 16 | TRBJ1-2 | TRBV7-2 | TRBD1 | CASSLGEAGGGYGYTF | TGTGCCAGCAGCTTAGGAGAAGCAGGGGGCGGCTATGGCTACACCTTC
once | 15 | TRBJ2-3 | TRBV20-1 | . | CSARYNPFTTDTQYF | TGCAGTGCTAGATATAACCCGTTTACCACAGATACGCAGTATTTT
many | 16 | TRBJ2-1 | TRBV29-1 | TRBD2 | CSVEASGRFSYNEQFF | TGCAGCGTTGAGGCTAGCGGGAGATTCTCCTACAATGAGCAGTTCTTC
. | 13 | TRBJ2-7 | TRBV18 | TRBD1 | CASSPGQGAEQYF | TGTGCCAGCTCACCGGGACAGGGGGCCGAGCAGTACTTC
many | 14 | TRBJ2-5 | TRBV5-4 | . | CASSLGPSVETQYF | TGTGCCAGCAGCTTGGGCCCTAGCGTCGAGACCCAGTACTTC
many | 15 | TRBJ1-2 | TRBV2 | TRBD1 | CASRSRDRKNYGYTF | TGTGCCAGCAGGAGCCGGGACAGAAAAAACTATGGCTACACCTTC
many | 13 | TRBJ2-7 | TRBV7-9 | . | CASSSGSTYEQYF | TGTGCCAGCAGCTCAGGGAGCACCTACGAGCAGTACTTC
. | 16 | TRBJ2-7 | TRBV5-6 | . | CASSLARAGPGYEQYF | TGTGCCAGCAGCCTCGCGCGGGCAGGACCGGGGTACGAGCAGTACTTC
few | 15 | TRBJ1-6 | TRBV28 | . | CASTIHRQYNSPLHF | TGTGCCAGCACCATACATCGACAGTATAATTCACCCCTCCACTTT
. | 20 | TRBJ2-1 | TRBV6-2/TRBV6-3 | TRBD2 | CASSGRTSGNYHRSYNEQFF | TGTGCCAGCAGTGGAAGGACTAGCGGGAATTATCACCGGTCATACAATGAGCAGTTCTTC
once | 13 | TRBJ2-7 | TRBV21-1 | . | CASRGTPNYEQYF | TGTGCCAGCAGAGGGACACCGAACTACGAGCAGTACTTC
many | 13 | TRBJ2-7 | TRBV11-2 | . | CASSLGPTYEQYF | TGTGCCAGCAGCTTAGGGCCTACCTACGAGCAGTACTTC
many | 16 | TRBJ2-7 | TRBV7-9 | . | CASSLILVVEAYEQYF | TGTGCCAGCAGCTTGATTCTAGTTGTAGAGGCCTACGAGCAGTACTTC
once | 14 | TRBJ2-7 | TRBV24-1 | TRBD1 | CATSDATGIYEQYF | TGTGCCACCAGTGATGCGACAGGGATCTACGAGCAGTACTTC
many | 18 | TRBJ2-7 | TRBV20-1 | . | CSARLLGPPLRSSYEQYF | TGCAGTGCTAGATTACTTGGACCCCCGCTGCGCTCCTCCTACGAGCAGTACTTC
. | 16 | TRBJ2-5 | TRBV7-2 | TRBD2 | CASSPQLAGALETQYF | TGTGCCAGCAGCCCCCAACTAGCGGGAGCTTTAGAGACCCAGTACTTC
many | 15 | TRBJ2-4 | TRBV4-2 | . | CASSQLPEGISIQYF | TGTGCCAGCAGCCAACTCCCCGAGGGGATTTCTATTCAGTACTTC
. | 14 | TRBJ2-2 | TRBV7-3 | . | CASSLVSGAGELFF | TGTGCCAGCAGCTTAGTCTCGGGGGCCGGGGAGCTGTTTTTT